This T cell receptor (beta chain) originates from a study of control samples from healthy donors and cancer patients. Clones were sequenced by immunoSEQ multiplex PCR, and TCRdb holds only the in-frame ones, with some missing. Of 90,000 to 150,000 clones detected, more than 75% appear once; the ten largest clones hold about 12%. This CDR3 has 13 residues. The germline V and J ends were trimmed by 3 bases and 4 bases, with 9 bases remaining between them. CDR1 is LGHDT and CDR2 is YNNKEL in the germline V gene (reference sequence). The chain employs TRBV3-1 (or the pseudogene TRBV3-2) and TRBJ2-5, with a possible D match to TRBD1 (6 bases). This TCR was recovered from a man aged 25-45 years in good health. Sequencing was done on a sample of blood. CDR3 sequence: CASSQGALETQYF. The CDR3 coding sequence is TGTGCCAGCAGCCAGGGGGCTCTAGAGACCCAGTACTTC.